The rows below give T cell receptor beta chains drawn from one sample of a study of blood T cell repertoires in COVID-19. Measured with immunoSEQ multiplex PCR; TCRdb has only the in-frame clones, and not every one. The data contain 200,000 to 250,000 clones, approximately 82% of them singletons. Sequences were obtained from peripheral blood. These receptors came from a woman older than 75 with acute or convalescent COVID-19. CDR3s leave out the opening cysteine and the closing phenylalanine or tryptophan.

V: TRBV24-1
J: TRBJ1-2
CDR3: ATSDQGANAGYT

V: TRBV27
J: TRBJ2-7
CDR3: ASSFPGGEQY

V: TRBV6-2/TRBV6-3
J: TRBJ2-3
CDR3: ASSYKRGDPARDTQY

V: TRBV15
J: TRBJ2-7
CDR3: ATSRDGGNEHYEQY

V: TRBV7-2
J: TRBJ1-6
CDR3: ASSLTGGPNSPLH

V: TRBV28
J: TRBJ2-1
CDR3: ASSSASGRFDNEQF

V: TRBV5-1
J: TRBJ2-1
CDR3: ASSYQAGGSYNEQF

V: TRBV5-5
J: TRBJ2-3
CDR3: ASSPPSGGTDTQY

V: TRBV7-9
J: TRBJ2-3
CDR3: ASSTDRGARDTQY

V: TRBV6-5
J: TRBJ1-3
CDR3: ASSYSRVQIGNTIY

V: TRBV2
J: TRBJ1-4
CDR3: ASRNDRVSNEKLF

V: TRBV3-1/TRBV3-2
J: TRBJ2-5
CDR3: ASSQRLAGNVETQY

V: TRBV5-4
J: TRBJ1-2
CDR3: ASSVLFTTGEAEGYT

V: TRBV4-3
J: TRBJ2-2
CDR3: ASSQIYGGITNTGELF

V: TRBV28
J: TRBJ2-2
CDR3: ASNPLAGGRGELF

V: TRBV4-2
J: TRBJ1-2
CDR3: ASSHLQGGTTGFGGYT

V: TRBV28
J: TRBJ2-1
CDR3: ASSFRTSGKNEQF

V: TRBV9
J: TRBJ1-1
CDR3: ASSVVPGEVAEAF

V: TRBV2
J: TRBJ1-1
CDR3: ASSKDRGRTEAF

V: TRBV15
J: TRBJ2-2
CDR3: ATSRDRGAGELF

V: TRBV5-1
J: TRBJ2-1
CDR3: ASSLQGIYNEQF

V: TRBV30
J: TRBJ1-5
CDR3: AWNRGSNQPQH

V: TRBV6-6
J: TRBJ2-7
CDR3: ASISGTGAFEQY

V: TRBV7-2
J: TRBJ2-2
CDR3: ASRGQGRVNTGELF

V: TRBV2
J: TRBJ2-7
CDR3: ASSGTSNEQY

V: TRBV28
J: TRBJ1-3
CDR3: ASSLSQGAGNTIY

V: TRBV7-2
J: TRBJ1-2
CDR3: ASSSRTQGLYGYT

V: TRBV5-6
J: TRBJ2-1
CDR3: ASSSGTEYNEQF

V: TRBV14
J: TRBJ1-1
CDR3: ASSQERVLNTEAF

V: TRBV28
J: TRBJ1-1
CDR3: AGKKQGWNTEAF

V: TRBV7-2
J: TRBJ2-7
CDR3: ASSPSGLSSYEQY

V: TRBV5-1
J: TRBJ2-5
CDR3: ASSTGTGPQETQY

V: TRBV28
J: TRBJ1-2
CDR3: ASLRPDRGWYGYT

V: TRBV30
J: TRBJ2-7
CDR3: ARGREGRREQY

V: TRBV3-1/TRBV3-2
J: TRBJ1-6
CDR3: ASSQDQILNSPLH

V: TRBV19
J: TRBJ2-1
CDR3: ASRTGGAPDEQF

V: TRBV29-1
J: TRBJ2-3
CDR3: SVAGTSGRALDTQY

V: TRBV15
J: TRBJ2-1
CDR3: ATSRLTSGGF

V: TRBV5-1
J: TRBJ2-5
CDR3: ASSLRDSQETQY

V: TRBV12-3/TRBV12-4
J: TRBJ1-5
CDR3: ASSRFSGQPQH

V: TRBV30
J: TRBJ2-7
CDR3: AWTRQGLGEQY